This record looks at one TCR beta chain sequence and its context. These data originate in a study of T cell changes during pregnancy in multiple sclerosis. The table came from immunoSEQ multiplex PCR; TCRdb's copy has only in-frame clones and leaves some out. In the table there are about 42,000 clones, about 85% of which are singletons. Per the germline V gene, CDR1 is SGDLS and CDR2 is YYNGEE. CDR3 size: 15 residues. Unmatched junction bases numbered 7, after V lost 3 bases and J lost 4 bases. The sample consisted of CD4+ T cells from peripheral blood mononuclear cells, taken before pregnancy. The chain couples TRBV9 to TRBJ1-2; 9 bases line up with TRBD1. The TCR sequence derives from a female donor with multiple sclerosis, enrolled in a pregnancy study. CDR3 sequence reads: CASSGTGGVSYGYTF. DNA for the CDR3: TGTGCCAGCAGCGGTACAGGGGGCGTCAGCTATGGCTACACCTTC.